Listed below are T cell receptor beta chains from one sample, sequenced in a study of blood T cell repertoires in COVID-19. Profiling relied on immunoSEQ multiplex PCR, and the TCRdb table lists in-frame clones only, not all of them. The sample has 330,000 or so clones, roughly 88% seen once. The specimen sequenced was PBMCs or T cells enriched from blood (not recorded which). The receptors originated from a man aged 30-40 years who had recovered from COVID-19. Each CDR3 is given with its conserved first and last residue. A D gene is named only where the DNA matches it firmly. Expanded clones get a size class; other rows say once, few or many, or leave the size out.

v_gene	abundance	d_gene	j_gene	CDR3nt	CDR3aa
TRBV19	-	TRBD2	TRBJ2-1	TGTGCCAGTAGTATGGGAGCGGGGGGGCCCTACAATGAGCAGTTCTTC	CASSMGAGGPYNEQFF
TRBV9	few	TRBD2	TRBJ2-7	TGTGCCAGCAGCGGAGGGCTAGCGGGGGCGCCTCACGAGCAGTACTTC	CASSGGLAGAPHEQYF
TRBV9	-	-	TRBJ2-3	TGTGCCAGCAATCAGCCAGGGTCAAACACAGATACGCAGTATTTT	CASNQPGSNTDTQYF
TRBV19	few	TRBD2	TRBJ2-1	TGTGCCAGTGCGACTAGCGGGGGGGCTTACAATGAGCAGTTCTTC	CASATSGGAYNEQFF
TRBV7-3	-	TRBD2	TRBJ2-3	TGTGCCAGCAGCTCTACGGGGAGGGGTCCCGAGGATACGCAGTATTTT	CASSSTGRGPEDTQYF
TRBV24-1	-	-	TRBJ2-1	TGTGCCACCAGTGATGTCAGATACAATGAGCAGTTCTTC	CATSDVRYNEQFF
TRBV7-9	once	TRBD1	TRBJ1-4	TGTGCCAGCAGCTTAGGGGACAGAGCTAATGAAAAACTGTTTTTT	CASSLGDRANEKLFF
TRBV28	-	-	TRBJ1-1	TGTGCCAGCAACCGTCCGAACAGGGTGAACACTGAAGCTTTCTTT	CASNRPNRVNTEAFF
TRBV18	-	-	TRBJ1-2	TGTGCCAGCTCACCACTCGGGGCCCTTGGAGGGGGCTACACCTTC	CASSPLGALGGGYTF
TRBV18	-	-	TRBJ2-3	TGTGCCAGCTTCCGAGCGGTGGCGGATACGCAGTATTTT	CASFRAVADTQYF
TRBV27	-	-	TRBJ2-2	TGTGCCAGCAGTTTATCGGCGGGGACGGGCACCGGGGAGCTGTTTTTT	CASSLSAGTGTGELFF
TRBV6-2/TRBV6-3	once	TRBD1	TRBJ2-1	TGTGCCAGCAGCCGGAGGCCGGGACAGGGTGACGAGCAGTTCTTC	CASSRRPGQGDEQFF
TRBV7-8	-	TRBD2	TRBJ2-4	TGTGCCAGCAGCTTAGTAGCGGGGGATAAGAAAAACATTCAGTACTTC	CASSLVAGDKKNIQYF
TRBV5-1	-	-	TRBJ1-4	TGCGCCAGCAGCCTTACCCCACGGTCTAATGAAAAACTGTTTTTT	CASSLTPRSNEKLFF
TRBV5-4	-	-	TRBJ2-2	TGTGCCAGCAGCTCTTTCAGGGCCGGGGAGCTGTTTTTT	CASSSFRAGELFF
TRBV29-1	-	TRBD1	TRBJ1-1	TGCAGCGCCAGACAGGGGAACACTGAAGCTTTCTTT	CSARQGNTEAFF
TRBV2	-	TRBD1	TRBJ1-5	TGTGCCAGCAGTGATTGGACAGGGGGAATTGGCAATCAGCCCCAGCATTTT	CASSDWTGGIGNQPQHF
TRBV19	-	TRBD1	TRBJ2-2	TGTGCCAGTAGTGTTACCCCGGGACAGGAGAACACCGGGGAGCTGTTTTTT	CASSVTPGQENTGELFF
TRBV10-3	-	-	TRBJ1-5	TGTGCCATCAGTGAGTCAGGGCAGGGGCGTCAGCCCCAGCATTTT	CAISESGQGRQPQHF
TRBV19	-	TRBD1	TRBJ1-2	TGTGCCAGTACTTCCGGGACAGGGTTACGCGGCTACACCTTC	CASTSGTGLRGYTF
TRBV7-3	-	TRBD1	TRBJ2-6	TGTGCCAGCAGCCCCGGACAGGGGGTATACCGGGCCAACGTCCTGACTTTC	CASSPGQGVYRANVLTF
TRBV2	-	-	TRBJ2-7	TGTGCCAGCAGTGAAGGGCCTCAAGAGCAGTACTTC	CASSEGPQEQYF
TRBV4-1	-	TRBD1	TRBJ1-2	TGCGCCAGCAGCCAAGCCGGACAGGCGGCCTATGGCTACACCTTC	CASSQAGQAAYGYTF
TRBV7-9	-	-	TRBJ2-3	TGTGCCAGCTGGCAGACTAGCACAGATACGCAGTATTTT	CASWQTSTDTQYF
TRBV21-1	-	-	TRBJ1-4	TGTGCCAGCTTGGGTGGGGCTCCAACTAATGAAAAACTGTTTTTT	CASLGGAPTNEKLFF
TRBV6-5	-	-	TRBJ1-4	TGTGCCAGCAGGCAGGGGATTAGTGAAAAACTGTTTTTT	CASRQGISEKLFF
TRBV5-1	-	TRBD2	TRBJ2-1	TGCGCCAGCAGTGAGGGGTCACTAGCGGGAACAAATGAGCAGTTCTTC	CASSEGSLAGTNEQFF
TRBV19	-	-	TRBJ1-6	TGTGCCAGTAGTTTGGGGAACAGGGTACCCTCTTCACCCCTCCACTTT	CASSLGNRVPSSPLHF
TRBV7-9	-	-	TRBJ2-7	TGTGCCAGCAGCTTAGGGCTCAGGGGTCACGAGCAGTACTTC	CASSLGLRGHEQYF
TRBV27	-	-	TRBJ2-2	TGTGCCAGCAGTTTCACCCAGACGAACACCGGGGAGCTGTTTTTT	CASSFTQTNTGELFF
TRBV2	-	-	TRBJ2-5	TGTGCCAGCAGTGGAAGTAGCGGCCACTTCCAAGAGACCCAGTACTTC	CASSGSSGHFQETQYF
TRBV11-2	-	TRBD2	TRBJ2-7	TGTGCCAGCAGCTTTGGGAGCGGGGGTACCTACGAGCAGTACTTC	CASSFGSGGTYEQYF
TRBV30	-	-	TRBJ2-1	TGTGCCTGGAGTCCGAAGGGGAATGAGCAGTTCTTC	CAWSPKGNEQFF
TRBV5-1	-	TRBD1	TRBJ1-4	TGCGCCAGCAGTCTACAGGGGACGGATGAAAAACTGTTTTTT	CASSLQGTDEKLFF
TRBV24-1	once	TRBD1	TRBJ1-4	TGTGCCACCAGTGCCTCCGGGACAGGGAAGAATGAAAAACTGTTTTTT	CATSASGTGKNEKLFF
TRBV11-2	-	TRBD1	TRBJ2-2	TGTGCCAGCAGCTTATTCGGACAGGGGGCGAACACCGGGGAGCTGTTTTTT	CASSLFGQGANTGELFF
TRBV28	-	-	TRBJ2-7	TGTGCCAGCAGATCTCTCGACACTGATACCTACGAGCAGTACTTC	CASRSLDTDTYEQYF
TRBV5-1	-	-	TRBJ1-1	TGCGCCAGCAGCGCCGGACAGAACACTGAAGCTTTCTTT	CASSAGQNTEAFF
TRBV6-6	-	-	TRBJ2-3	TGTGCCAGCAGTCCCGGTAGGGCAGGGTTGGCCACAGATACGCAGTATTTT	CASSPGRAGLATDTQYF
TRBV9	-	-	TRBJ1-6	TGTGCCAGCAGCGGGACAAGTCATAATTCACCCCTCCACTTT	CASSGTSHNSPLHF
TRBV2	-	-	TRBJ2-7	TGTGCCAGCAGTTCCAGAGGGGGCGAGCAGTACTTC	CASSSRGGEQYF
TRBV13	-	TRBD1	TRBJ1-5	TGTGCCAGCCCCGCCGGGACAGGGGGCCAAAATGGCAATCAGCCCCAGCATTTT	CASPAGTGGQNGNQPQHF
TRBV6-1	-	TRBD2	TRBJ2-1	TGTGCCAGCAGTGTCTTAGCGGGGAGCTCCTACAATGAGCAGTTCTTC	CASSVLAGSSYNEQFF
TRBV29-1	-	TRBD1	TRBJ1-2	TGCAGCGTGGAGACAGGGATGAACTATGGCTACACCTTC	CSVETGMNYGYTF
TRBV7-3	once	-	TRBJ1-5	TGTGCCAGCAGCCCCGGGGTCATTCAGCCCCAGCATTTT	CASSPGVIQPQHF
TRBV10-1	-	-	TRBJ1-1	TGCGCCAGCAGTGAGTCGGACAGATTGAACACTGAAGCTTTCTTT	CASSESDRLNTEAFF
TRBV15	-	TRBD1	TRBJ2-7	TGTGCCACCAGCGCTAGCACAGGGGGCGCTTACGAGCAGTACTTC	CATSASTGGAYEQYF
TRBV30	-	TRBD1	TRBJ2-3	TGTGCCAGGGACAGGGGGCTTTCTGGCACAGATACGCAGTATTTT	CARDRGLSGTDTQYF
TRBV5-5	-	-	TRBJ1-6	TGTGCCAGCAGCTTGGATAGCTCCTATAATTCACCCCTCCACTTT	CASSLDSSYNSPLHF
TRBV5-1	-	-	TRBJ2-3	TGCGCCAGCAGCTTGGAGTCAGGGGGGACAGATACGCAGTATTTT	CASSLESGGTDTQYF
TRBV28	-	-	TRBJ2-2	TGTGCCAGCAGTTCCCTCGGGGAGCTGTTTTTT	CASSSLGELFF
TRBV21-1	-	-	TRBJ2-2	TGTGCCAGCAGCTTTGTCCACCGGGGAGGGAACACCGGGGAGCTGTTTTTT	CASSFVHRGGNTGELFF
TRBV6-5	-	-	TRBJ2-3	TGTGCCAGCAGTCAAAGGACGGGGGGCACAGATACGCAGTATTTT	CASSQRTGGTDTQYF